This T cell receptor beta chain was sequenced in a study of cytomegalovirus exposure and HLA in healthy donors. General study results and limits: In a later analysis, at a false discovery rate of 0.05, fewer than 20,000 TCR beta sequences were associated with HLA alleles. In a later analysis, a missense DCLRE1C variant was linked to TCR beta V- and J-gene trimming.

The V end lost 0 bases, the J end lost 5 bases, and 4 bases lay between the germline ends. Germline CDR1 is GTSNPN and CDR2 is SVGIG (reference sequence). The CDR3 has 11 residues. Unrecorded immune exposure was likely among donors, who were nominally healthy when sampled. A word on this clone: Its antigen is not identified.

Primers included in the PCR were 60 Vbeta and 13 Jbeta primers. Using immunoSEQ multiplex PCR, the repertoire was profiled, and TCRdb retains in-frame clones only, with some absent. The listing records some 39,000 clones. The sequence came from a woman aged 25 to 39 in good health and CMV-seropositive. The chain recombines TRBV30 with TRBJ2-5; D is uncertain. The specimen sequenced was PBMCs. The CDR3 bases are TGTGCCTGGAGTGTGGGCGAGACCCAGTACTTC. Translation: CAWSVGETQYF.